This TCR beta chain derives from a study of T cell clonality in common variable immunodeficiency (dated by TCRdb to 2014 to 2015). What the authors observed across the whole study: Fewer deletions and N-nucleotide insertions were reportedly observed in CVID TCRbeta sequences, and highly modified clones with 13 or more V deletions were reportedly absent from CVID TCRbeta sequences. Even though DNA input was equal, the average per sample came to 75,000 to 95,000 unique sequences for controls compared with around 32,000 for CVID samples. Correlations of repertoire features with clinical complications were constrained by heterogeneity among patients within the CVID cohort. The authors noted that sequencing repertoires of T cell subpopulations would be needed to clarify what caused the increased clonality in CVID. CVID subjects shared fewer TCRbeta clones with each other than healthy controls did (p < 0.0001). TCRbeta clonality was higher in CVID subjects than in healthy controls (t-test p = 0.018), and the increase was most characteristic of about a third of subjects.

Equivalent amounts of genomic DNA from CVID and control samples were used as sequencing input. For every sample, a 60 bp segment covering the rearranged TCRbeta CDR3 region was amplified and then sequenced. The immunoSEQ assay, a bias-corrected multiplex PCR combined with high-throughput sequencing, was used to amplify TCRbeta. Processing in the source paper ran as follows. Every unique nucleotide sequence counted as a clone and was annotated with V, D and J genes, copy number and frequency. Sequences were labeled productive if in frame, and non-productive if out of frame or containing stop codons. As previously described, clonality was computed from Shannon's entropy. The predicted amino acid sequences of productive clones were used to derive mean CDR3 Kyte-Doolittle hydropathy. Hierarchical clustering of scaled V gene usage was performed with the R hclust function using Manhattan distance and complete linkage. To assess clone sharing by CDR3 amino acid sequence, 12 repertoires per group were resampled over 100 rounds. Repertoires were searched for 70 published EBV-specific and a few hundred published CMV-specific TCRbeta sequences. After two CVID samples that produced fewer than 10,000 sequences were dropped from the analysis, around 40 CVID repertoires remained. The source is immuneACCESS, and TCRdb retained only in-frame sequences with V and J called. Part of the clones is not carried over; for the studies checked, unresolved V genes explain less than half of this, and the remainder is unexplained. V, J and clone size were drawn from that table, and D and trimming were deduced from the DNA. This sample is represented by tens of thousands of clones, with no singletons among them. Together, the top ten hold around 0.8% of the sample.

Most of the CVID patients and most of the healthy controls were of Caucasian heritage. Heparinized peripheral whole blood samples of about 4.5 to 9 ml were collected from each donor. Genomic DNA from adults with common variable immune deficiency (CVID) and from healthy adult controls was used to sequence TCRbeta CDR3 repertoires. A total of around 22 healthy adult volunteers (roughly twelve female and approximately 10 male; age range about 20 to 70 years, mean age around 35) were included in the control group. To isolate peripheral blood mononuclear cells, diluted blood was subjected to density centrifugation over Hypaque 1077 or Ficoll-Paque. Unsorted mononuclear cells served as the source of genomic DNA, which was extracted either by Qiagen column purification or by a centrifugation-based method. Counted from cysteine to phenylalanine, this CDR3 has 13 amino acids. Of the CDR3's DNA, 30 bases were read; they are in frame from base 1. Between the V and J ends, shortened by 0 bases and 2 bases respectively, the junction contains 6 bases. CDR1 is given as SGDLS and CDR2 as YYNGEE, both from the germline V gene.

This clone was counted at least ten times. Its antigen is unknown. The CDR3 is cut off 3 residues early in the read; its end comes from the germline J gene. The specimen sequenced was peripheral blood mononuclear cells. The TCR sequence derives from a person aged 18 to 69 in good health. The chain is assembled from TRBV9 and TRBJ2-7; too little of a D gene remains to name it. For the CDR3, the sequence is CASSVGLAYEQYF. Partial CDR3 DNA: TGTGCCAGCAGCGTAGGTCTTGCCTACGAG.